These T cell receptor beta chains were read from a single sample in a study of early T cells in non-severe SARS-CoV-2 infection. TCRdb used MiXCR to reprocess the 5' RACE reads, holding one entry per CDR3 protein. Of about 99,000 distinct CDR3 sequences listed, approximately 15% were seen once; the top ten hold over 0.95%. The sample was whole blood. All receptors derive from an adult who was a healthcare worker with PCR-confirmed SARS-CoV-2 infection or an uninfected control (not recorded which). Both conserved end residues are part of each CDR3. Fields, in order: J gene, D gene, V gene, clone size, CDR3 DNA, CDR3 protein. D genes are given only for firm matches. A row's size may be missing; if present it is once, few, many or a size class.

TRBJ1-1 - TRBV5-5 - TGTGCCTGCAGCTTGGCGGTAGGGAACACTGAAGCTTTCTTT CACSLAVGNTEAFF
TRBJ2-3 - TRBV9 - TGTGCCAGCAGCGTAACTGGGCAGAACACAGATACGCAGTATTTT CASSVTGQNTDTQYF
TRBJ2-1 TRBD2 TRBV11-2 - TGTGCCAGCACCTACCTCCGGACTAGCGGGGGCGCGGAGCAGTTCTTC CASTYLRTSGGAEQFF
TRBJ2-7 TRBD2 TRBV20-1 few TGCAGTGCTGGGACCGGCGGGAGGGCCGAGCAGTACTTC CSAGTGGRAEQYF
TRBJ2-5 - TRBV30 few TGTGCCTGGAGTGGGGGGGCCCAAGAGACCCAGTACTTC CAWSGGAQETQYF
TRBJ2-1 - TRBV5-8 many TGTGCCAGCAGCTCGGGACGAAACAATGAGCAGTTCTTC CASSSGRNNEQFF
TRBJ2-4 TRBD1 TRBV28 - TGTGCCAGCAGTCGGACAGGGGCCCTCCCCCTAGCCAAAAACATTCAGTACTTC CASSRTGALPLAKNIQYF
TRBJ2-6 - TRBV7-8 - TGTGCCAGCAGCTCCCGGGAACCCCTCTCTGGGGCCAACGTCCTGACTTTC CASSSREPLSGANVLTF
TRBJ1-3 - TRBV30 few TGTGCCTGGAGATTCGGGGGCGCGTCTGGAAACACCATATATTTT CAWRFGGASGNTIYF
TRBJ2-2 - TRBV27 few TGTGCCAGCAGTTTTATGACCACCGGGGAGCTGTTTTTT CASSFMTTGELFF
TRBJ1-1 - TRBV7-9 - TGTGCCAGCAGCCCCCCCGAGGGGAACACTGAAGCTTTCTTT CASSPPEGNTEAFF
TRBJ2-2 TRBD2 TRBV7-2 - TGTGCCAGCAGCTTTAGCGGGGGGGCCACCGGGGAGCTGTTTTTT CASSFSGGATGELFF
TRBJ2-2 - TRBV30 few TGTGCCTGGAGTGTATATACAGCCGGGGAGCTGTTTTTT CAWSVYTAGELFF
TRBJ1-1 - TRBV7-2 few TGTGCCAGCAGCTTAGGTCCGGGGGAAGGTACTGAAGCTTTCTTT CASSLGPGEGTEAFF
TRBJ1-5 - TRBV6-5 - TGTGCCAGCAGTTACTCCCCCCCTGGGGCCCCCTTGGGCAATCAGCCCCAGCATTTT CASSYSPPGAPLGNQPQHF
TRBJ1-1 - TRBV25-1 few TGTGCCAGCAGTGAGAGAAGTGAAGCTTTCTTT CASSERSEAFF
TRBJ1-6 - TRBV7-2 - TGTGCCAGCGCCCGGAGGAATTCACCCCTCCACTTT CASARRNSPLHF
TRBJ2-3 TRBD2 TRBV29-1 few TGCAGCACCCAAGGGGCTAGCGGGGAAAGCACAGATACGCAGTATTTT CSTQGASGESTDTQYF
TRBJ1-2 - TRBV24-1 - TGTGCCACCAGTGCCACCGGGGCCACCTATGGCTACACCTTC CATSATGATYGYTF
TRBJ2-3 - TRBV6-1 - TGTGCCAGCAGTGAACGTAGTGGTGGCAGGGGAGCAGATACGCAGTATTTT CASSERSGGRGADTQYF
TRBJ2-4 - TRBV6-5 - TGTGCCAGCAGTTACTCCTGGGGATTCCCTGGCAACATTCAGTACTTC CASSYSWGFPGNIQYF
TRBJ2-1 - TRBV18 - TGTGCCAGCTCAACTGCCCCCCACAATGAGCAGTTCTTC CASSTAPHNEQFF
TRBJ2-7 - TRBV4-3 few TGCGCCAGCAGCCAACAGCACAGCCTTTACGAGCAGTACTTC CASSQQHSLYEQYF
TRBJ2-2 - TRBV4-2 few TGTGCCAGCAGCCCAGGAAAGGGCTTTAACACCGGGGAGCTGTTTTTT CASSPGKGFNTGELFF
TRBJ1-2 - TRBV6-5 few TGTGCCAGCACCCCCCGGGGACCCGTTAACTATGGCTACACCTTC CASTPRGPVNYGYTF
TRBJ2-7 - TRBV6-1 - TGTGCCAGCAGTGAAGGTATGGGGTTAAGGTACGAGCAGTACTTC CASSEGMGLRYEQYF
TRBJ2-3 TRBD2 TRBV14 - TGTGCCAGCAGCCGACTAGCGGGGGCAGGCGCAGATACGCAGTATTTT CASSRLAGAGADTQYF
TRBJ2-7 TRBD1 TRBV15 few TGTGCCACCAGCAGGGGGACAGGGGGCGCCTCCTACGAGCAGTACTTC CATSRGTGGASYEQYF
TRBJ1-5 TRBD1 TRBV19 - TGTGCCAGTAGTTCTACAGGGGGCTGGACTGGAGGGCTACCCCCCCCTACCAGACATCAGCCCCAGCATTTT CASSSTGGWTGGLPPPTRHQPQHF
TRBJ2-7 - TRBV27 - TGTGCCAGCAGTTTGCGAGAAACCTACGAGCAGTACTTC CASSLRETYEQYF
TRBJ1-2 - TRBV7-6 few TGTGCCAGCAGCCCACTTCCCGGGACCCCGCTTGGCTACACCTTC CASSPLPGTPLGYTF
TRBJ1-1 TRBD1 TRBV20-1 - TGCAGTGCCCCACAGGGGGCGAACACTGAAGCTTTCTTT CSAPQGANTEAFF
TRBJ2-3 - TRBV19 few TGTGCCAGTAGTAGGTCGGGCCACACAGATACGCAGTATTTT CASSRSGHTDTQYF
TRBJ2-5 - TRBV20-1 - TGCAGTGCAACGACGGGGGCAGAGACCCAGTACTTC CSATTGAETQYF
TRBJ2-7 - TRBV28 once TGTGCCAGCTGCGCGCCAGGGGTCTACGAGCAGTACTTC CASCAPGVYEQYF
TRBJ2-7 - TRBV28 many TGTGCCAGCAGGGCAGGACGCTACGAGCAGTACTTC CASRAGRYEQYF
TRBJ1-1 TRBD1 TRBV6-2/TRBV6-3 - TGTGCCAGCAGTTATACAGGGGGCACTGAAGCTTTCTTT CASSYTGGTEAFF
TRBJ2-3 TRBD1 TRBV7-9 few TGTGCCAGCAGCTCGACAGGGGCACAGACAGATACGCAGTATTTT CASSSTGAQTDTQYF
TRBJ2-7 TRBD2 TRBV7-9 - TGTGCCAGCAGCCCCCCCACTAGCGGGGGCCTCCACGAGCAGTACTTC CASSPPTSGGLHEQYF
TRBJ2-7 - TRBV6-2/TRBV6-3 few TGTGCCAGCAGTTACGGCAGGGCCCCGTACTTC CASSYGRAPYF
TRBJ1-1 - TRBV18 - TGTGCCAGCTCACCGGCCAGCTTGAACACTGAAGCTTTCTTT CASSPASLNTEAFF
TRBJ1-3 - TRBV5-1 - TGCGCCAGCAGCTTGGCCTCCGACAGCTCTGGAAACACCATATATTTT CASSLASDSSGNTIYF
TRBJ2-3 TRBD2 TRBV29-1 - TGCAGCGTGACTAGCGCCTCCCGCACTTATACGCAGTATTTT CSVTSASRTYTQYF
TRBJ2-7 - TRBV29-1 few TGCAGCGTTGAGATTAGTCGGACAGTATCATCCCAGCAGTACTTC CSVEISRTVSSQQYF
TRBJ2-2 - TRBV6-1 - TGTGCCAGCAGTCGCACTCAAACAGTAGCGTTGGAACCCGGGGAGCTGTTTTTT CASSRTQTVALEPGELFF
TRBJ1-1 - TRBV7-2 - TGTGCCAGCAGCCGCAGGAATGAAGCTTTCTTT CASSRRNEAFF
TRBJ1-1 TRBD1 TRBV7-6 - TGTGCCAGCAGCGGAGGGACAGGGGGTCGGAACACTGAAGCTTTCTTT CASSGGTGGRNTEAFF
TRBJ2-1 - TRBV28 - TGTGCCAGCAGCTACAGTTTGGGTTACAATGAGCAGTTCTTC CASSYSLGYNEQFF